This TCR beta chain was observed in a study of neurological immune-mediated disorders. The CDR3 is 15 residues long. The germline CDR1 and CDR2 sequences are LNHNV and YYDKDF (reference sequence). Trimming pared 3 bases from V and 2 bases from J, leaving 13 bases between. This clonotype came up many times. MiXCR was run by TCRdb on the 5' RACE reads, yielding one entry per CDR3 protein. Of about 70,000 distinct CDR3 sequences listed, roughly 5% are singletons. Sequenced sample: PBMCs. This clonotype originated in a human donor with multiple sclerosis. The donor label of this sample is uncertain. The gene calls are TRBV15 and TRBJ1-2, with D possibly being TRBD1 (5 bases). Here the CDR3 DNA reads TGTGCCACCAGCAGCCGGGGGGAAAAGAACTATGGCTACACCTTC. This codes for CATSSRGEKNYGYTF.